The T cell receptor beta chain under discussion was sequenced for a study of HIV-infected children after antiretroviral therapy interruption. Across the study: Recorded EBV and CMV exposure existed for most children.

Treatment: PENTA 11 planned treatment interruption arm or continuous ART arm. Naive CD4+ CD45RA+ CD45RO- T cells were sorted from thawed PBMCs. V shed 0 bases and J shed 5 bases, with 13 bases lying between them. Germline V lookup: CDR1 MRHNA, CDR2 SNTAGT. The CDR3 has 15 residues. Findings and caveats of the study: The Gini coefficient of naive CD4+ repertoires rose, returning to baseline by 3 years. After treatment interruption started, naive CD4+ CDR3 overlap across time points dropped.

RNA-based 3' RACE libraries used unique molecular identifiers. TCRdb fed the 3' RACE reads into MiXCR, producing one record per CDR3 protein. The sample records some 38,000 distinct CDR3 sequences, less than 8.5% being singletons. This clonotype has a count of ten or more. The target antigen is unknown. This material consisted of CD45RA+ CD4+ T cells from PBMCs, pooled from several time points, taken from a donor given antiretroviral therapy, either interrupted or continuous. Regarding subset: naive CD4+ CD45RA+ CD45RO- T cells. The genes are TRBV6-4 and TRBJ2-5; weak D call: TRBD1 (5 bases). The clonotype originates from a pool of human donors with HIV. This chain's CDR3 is CASSDSSRGLETQYF. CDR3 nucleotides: TGTGCCAGCAGTGACTCATCTAGGGGTTTGGAGACCCAGTACTTC.